The 8 T cell receptor beta chains presented below share a single source sample, sequenced in a study of beta chain features in type 1 diabetes. The isolated RNA, all of it, was reverse transcribed, so expressed TCRB transcripts were what got sequenced. The protocol was immunoSEQ multiplex PCR, while the TCRdb copy is restricted to in-frame clones and leaves out a portion. The sample comprises hundreds of thousands of clones, 11% to 15% of which are singletons, and 0.035% to 0.045% rests with the top ten. The specimen was naive CD4+ T cells from blood. These receptors were collected from a young man in good health.

CDR3 residues: CASSPLVQGTNEQFF. CDR3 in DNA: TGTGCCAGCTCACCATTAGTACAGGGGACCAATGAGCAGTTCTTC. The chain couples TRBV18 to TRBJ2-1; 7 bases align to TRBD1. The CDR3 runs to 15 residues. V lost 2 bases and J lost 6; bases outside the gene matches: 7. Germline V gene sequence: CDR1 KGHSH, CDR2 LQKENI.

The sample holds a few counts of this clone. The junction departs from the called germline gene at one end, perhaps through a read error. The V call is TRBV7-2, the J call TRBJ2-1, with D perhaps TRBD1 (5 bases). This CDR3 comprises 15 residues. Germline CDR1 is SGHTA and CDR2 is FQGNSA. CDR3 loop: CASSLGFWTQNEQFF. Here the CDR3 DNA reads TGTGCCAGCAGTTTAGGGTTTTGGACACAGAATGAGCAGTTCTTC. The full variable domain, in which reference TRBV7-2 and TRBJ2-1 provide the parts outside the CDR3, is GAGVSQSPSNKVTEKGKDVELRCDPISGHTALYWYRQSLGQGLEFLIYFQGNSAPDKSGLPSDRFSAERTGGSVSTLTIQRTQQEDSAVYLCASSLGFWTQNEQFFGPGTRLTVL.

This clone was seen more than once but under ten times. The chain combines TRBV13 with TRBJ2-7; 8 nucleotides agree with TRBD1. From germline, CDR1 is PRHDT and CDR2 FYEKMQ (reference sequence). This CDR3 is 14 amino acids long. V shed 5 bases, J shed 2 bases, and the junction held 5 bases outside the gene matches. The CDR3 coding sequence is TGTGCCAGCAGCCGGACAGGGCTGCCCTACGAGCAGTACTTC. This encodes CASSRTGLPYEQYF.

The rearrangement uses TRBV7-9 and TRBJ2-3; 7 bases agree with TRBD2. The ends lost 4 bases at V and 0 bases at J; junction bases unmatched: 4. Germline CDR1 reads SEHNR; CDR2 reads FQNEAQ (reference sequence). The CDR3 has 15 amino acids. Here the CDR3 reads CASSSRDYSTDTQYF. CDR3 coding DNA: TGTGCCAGCAGCTCCCGGGACTACAGCACAGATACGCAGTATTTT.

The CDR3 sequence: CASSTGAGDEQFF. The CDR3 DNA follows: TGCGCCAGCAGCACGGGTGCCGGGGATGAGCAGTTCTTC. The J gene is TRBJ2-1, the V gene TRBV5-1; a weak D match, TRBD2 (5 bases). Germline V gene sequence: CDR1 SGHRS, CDR2 YFSETQ. V lost 4 bases to trimming and J lost 8 bases, with 13 bases between them. CDR3 size: 13 residues.

The J gene is TRBJ2-2, the V gene TRBV18; no clear D gene. Per the germline V gene, CDR1 is KGHSH and CDR2 is LQKENI. The V gene lost 4 bases and the J gene lost 4 bases, with 10 bases spanning the gap. The CDR3 runs to 14 residues. The CDR3 region is CASSRSQTTGELFF. CDR3 in DNA: TGTGCCAGCTCACGGAGTCAGACCACCGGGGAGCTGTTTTTT.

The rearrangement uses TRBV5-1 and TRBJ1-3; D uncertain. This CDR3 region has 13 residues. Trimming removed 0 bases at V and 0 bases at J, with 1 base between. In germline, CDR1 is SGHRS, CDR2 YFSETQ. CDR3 amino acids: CASSLGSGNTIYF. The CDR3 DNA follows: TGCGCCAGCAGCTTGGGCTCTGGAAACACCATATATTTT.

This CDR3 is CASSLIELGTGTYEQYF. The DNA of the CDR3 is TGTGCCAGCTCACTCATCGAACTCGGGACCGGAACCTACGAGCAGTACTTC. This rearrangement joins TRBV18 to TRBJ2-7; possibly TRBD1 or TRBD2 for D (5 bases each). Germline CDR1 KGHSH, CDR2 LQKENI. The CDR3 loop spans 17 amino acids. Trimming removed 4 bases at V and 2 bases at J, with 21 bases between.